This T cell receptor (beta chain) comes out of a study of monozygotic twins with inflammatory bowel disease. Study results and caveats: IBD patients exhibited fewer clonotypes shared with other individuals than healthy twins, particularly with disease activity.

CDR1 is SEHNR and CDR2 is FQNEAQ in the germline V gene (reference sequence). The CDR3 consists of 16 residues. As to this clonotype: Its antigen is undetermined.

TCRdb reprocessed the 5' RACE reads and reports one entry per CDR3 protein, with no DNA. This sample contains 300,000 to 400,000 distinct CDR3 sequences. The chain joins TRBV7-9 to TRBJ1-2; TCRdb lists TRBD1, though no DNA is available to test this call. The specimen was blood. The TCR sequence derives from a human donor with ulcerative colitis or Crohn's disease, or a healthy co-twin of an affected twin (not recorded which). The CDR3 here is CASSLDVGPQPYGYTF.